One and the same sample provided the 27 T cell receptor beta chains below, sequenced in a study of identical twins (dated by TCRdb to 2015 to 2016). Receptor libraries were prepared by 5' RACE. Instrument used: Illumina HiSeq 2000. The public reads were reprocessed in TCRdb via fastp at Q25 and MiXCR, keeping in-frame beta chains. Each entry merges the rows of one CDR3 protein and shows their most common DNA and genes. This sample gives 500,000 to 700,000 distinct CDR3 sequences in total; under 8.5% of them show up just once. 1.6% of the sample is taken by the ten largest. The data were also submitted as part of a second study, on yellow fever vaccine responses in identical twins.

The sample was PBMCs. Source of these receptors: a woman between 18 and 30 years old in good health.

The chain links TRBV12-3 or TRBV12-4 to TRBJ2-3; D gene uncertain. The CDR3 has 14 amino acids. The V end was cut by 8 bases, the J end by 4 bases, with 16 bases between. The CDR3 spells CASLPGFGPDTQYF. The CDR3, as DNA: TGTGCCAGCCTCCCCGGATTCGGGCCAGATACGCAGTATTTT.

The chain joins TRBV20-1 to TRBJ2-3; D might be TRBD1 or TRBD2, each matching 5 bases. CDR1 and CDR2 from the germline V gene are DFQATT and SNEGSKA (reference sequence). The CDR3 loop spans 15 amino acids. V lost 6 bases to trimming and J lost 4 bases, with 20 bases between them. CDR3: CSAAAEGSFADTQYF. The CDR3 nucleotides read TGCAGTGCGGCCGCCGAGGGGAGTTTTGCAGATACGCAGTATTTT.

The chain links TRBV3-1 to TRBJ2-1, with 7 bases fitting TRBD2. V lost 0 bases to trimming and J lost 5 bases; unmatched junction nucleotides: 10. Germline-derived CDR1 and CDR2 are LGHDT and YNNKEL (reference sequence). The CDR3 runs 17 residues. The CDR3 nucleotides are TGTGCCAGCAGCCAAGAAATGAGGACTAGTGGGAACAATGAGCAGTTCTTC. This gives the protein CASSQEMRTSGNNEQFF.

The CDR3 DNA follows: TGTGCCAGCAGCTTGGTCACGAACACAGATACGCAGTATTTT. Its translation is CASSLVTNTDTQYF. The gene calls are TRBV5-5 and TRBJ2-3; D is unresolved. Germline V gene data show CDR1 as SGHKS and CDR2 as YYEKEE (reference sequence). This CDR3 is built from 14 residues. Trimming shortened V by 0 bases and J by 2 bases, and 7 bases separated the two germline ends.

This clonotype was detected many times. This chain joins TRBV10-1 and TRBJ2-1; D may correspond to TRBD1 or TRBD2 (6 bases each). Trimming removed 6 bases from V and 2 bases from J, with 23 bases in between. The CDR3 contains 18 residues. Germline CDR1 WNHNN, CDR2 SYGVQD (reference sequence). CDR3 sequence: CASSVTTGSGTTYNEQFF. The CDR3 DNA is TGCGCCAGCAGCGTAACTACCGGGAGTGGGACAACCTACAATGAGCAGTTCTTC.

There are many counts of this clonotype. V and J are TRBV11-1 and TRBJ2-1; TRBD2 agrees at 11 bases. V lost 5 bases and J lost 8; bases outside the gene matches: 17. CDR1 SGHAT and CDR2 FQDESV come from the germline V gene (reference sequence). This CDR3 contains 18 residues. The CDR3: CASSQGLAGGLGHDEQFF. CDR3 coding DNA: TGTGCCAGCAGCCAGGGGCTAGCGGGAGGCCTAGGCCACGATGAGCAGTTCTTC.

As for this clonotype: A junction end diverges from the germline sequence, so it may reflect a read error. The chain combines TRBV11-3 with TRBJ2-1; 10 positions agree with TRBD2. Germline assignment: CDR1 SGHNT and CDR2 YENEEA. The CDR3 is 15 residues long. The CDR3 reads CAISSLAGADNEQFF. As DNA, the CDR3 is TGTGCCATCAGCTCCCTAGCGGGGGCCGACAATGAGCAGTTCTTC.

This clonotype came up a few times. The rearrangement joins TRBV24-1 to TRBJ2-2, with TRBD1 as a possible D gene (6 bases). The CDR3 totals 15 residues. Germline loops: CDR1 KGHDR, CDR2 SFDVKD. Trimming cost V 5 bases and J 4 bases, with 13 bases left between them. The chain's CDR3 is CATSVSQGFTGELFF. The DNA for the CDR3 is TGTGCCACCAGTGTATCACAGGGCTTCACCGGGGAGCTGTTTTTT.

Many counts were recorded for this clonotype. The chain combines TRBV5-1 with TRBJ2-2; 10 bases align to TRBD2. CDR1 is SGHRS, CDR2 YFSETQ, per germline. Trimming at V came to 2 bases and at J to 7 bases, leaving 8 bases not matched to a gene. This CDR3 comprises 16 residues. The CDR3 is CASSLALAGVVGELFF. In nucleotides, the CDR3 is TGCGCCAGCAGCTTAGCCCTAGCGGGAGTTGTCGGGGAGCTGTTTTTT.

This clonotype has only a few counts. The gene calls are TRBV12-3 or TRBV12-4 and TRBJ2-5; D is perhaps TRBD2 (6 bases). The CDR3 loop spans 14 amino acids. Between the trimmed V and J ends, which lost 3 bases and 4 bases, there was a span of 12 bases. The CDR3 DNA reads TGTGCCAGCAGTTTGCCAGACGGGGGAGAGACCCAGTACTTC. Its protein is CASSLPDGGETQYF.

The sample holds a few counts of this clonotype. This chain joins TRBV3-1 and TRBJ1-1; D is unresolved. Trimming left V 1 base short and J 6 bases short, with 9 bases between. Germline V gene sequence: CDR1 LGHDT, CDR2 YNNKEL (reference sequence). This CDR3 region has 13 residues. The CDR3 is CASSQGVTPEAFF. CDR3 nucleotides: TGTGCCAGCAGCCAAGGGGTGACTCCTGAAGCTTTCTTT.

The rearrangement links TRBV19 to TRBJ1-5; TRBD1 is a possible D gene (6 bases). V was cut by 4 bases and J by 2 bases, with 12 bases left in between. The germline V gene encodes CDR1 LNHDA and CDR2 SQIVND (reference sequence). The CDR3 loop spans 15 amino acids. CDR3 sequence reads: CASSRGRTGNQPQHF. CDR3 bases: TGTGCCAGTAGTAGGGGTCGGACAGGCAATCAGCCCCAGCATTTT.

The chain is built from TRBV6-1 and TRBJ2-1; possibly TRBD1 or TRBD2 for D (5 bases each). V shed 7 bases and J shed 2 bases, with 12 bases lying between them. From germline, CDR1 is MNHNS and CDR2 SASEGT. The CDR3 has 14 amino acids. The CDR3 DNA reads as TGTGCCAGCACTCGGGACGCAACCTACAATGAGCAGTTCTTC. This sequence encodes CASTRDATYNEQFF.

The V and J genes are TRBV10-2 and TRBJ1-2, with D tentatively TRBD1 (6 bases). CDR3 length: 14 residues. CDR1 and CDR2 (germline): WSHSY, SAAADI. V dropped 3 bases and J dropped 3 bases, with 11 bases sitting between them. CDR3 sequence (DNA): TGCGCCAGCAGTGAATGGGGGCGAGACTATGGCTACACCTTC. This encodes CASSEWGRDYGYTF.

The gene calls are TRBV29-1 and TRBJ2-2; D assignment may be TRBD1 or TRBD2 (6 bases each). CDR1 SQVTM and CDR2 ANQGSEA come from the germline V gene. The CDR3 contains 16 residues. V was pared by 1 base and J by 3 bases, with 15 bases between. The CDR3 DNA is TGCAGCGTTGAAGTCCGCGGAGGGGGTTACACCGGGGAGCTGTTTTTT. Translating it yields CSVEVRGGGYTGELFF.

The table lists this clonotype with a few counts. The chain couples TRBV27 to TRBJ2-7, with D perhaps matching TRBD2 (5 bases). V lost 5 bases, J lost 2 bases, and 13 bases lay in between. This CDR3 is built from 14 residues. CDR1 is MNHEY, CDR2 SMNVEV, per germline (reference sequence). CDR3 coding DNA: TGTGCCAGCAGTACTCGGGGTTTACCCTACGAGCAGTACTTC. Residues: CASSTRGLPYEQYF.

The J gene is TRBJ2-1, the V gene TRBV2; 7 bases fit TRBD2. The junction had 7 bases not matched to a gene; V was cut back by 3 bases and J by 8 bases. Looked up from germline, CDR1 is SNHLY and CDR2 is FYNNEI. The CDR3 has 14 residues. The CDR3 DNA reads as TGTGCCAGCAGTGATGATAGCGCGGGAGATGAGCAGTTCTTC. This sequence encodes CASSDDSAGDEQFF.

This clonotype was observed a few times. The chain uses TRBV25-1 and TRBJ1-5; D may be TRBD1 (6 bases). V lost 4 bases, J lost 1 base, and 14 bases lay in between. This CDR3 has 16 amino acids. Germline V lookup: CDR1 MGHDK, CDR2 SYGVNS. The CDR3 sequence is CASSGDSTGSNQPQHF. The CDR3 DNA reads TGTGCCAGCAGTGGAGACTCTACAGGGAGCAATCAGCCCCAGCATTTT.

The rearrangement uses TRBV6-6 and TRBJ1-5; D not resolved. The CDR3 contains 11 residues. Germline values: CDR1 MNHNY, CDR2 SVGAGI (reference sequence). Trimming removed 10 bases at V and 5 bases at J, with 9 bases between. The CDR3 nucleotides are TGTGCCACCGGTTCCGATCAGCCCCAGCATTTT. Its protein is CATGSDQPQHF.

This clonotype was found many times. The chain recombines TRBV11-2 with TRBJ2-1, with D uncertain. The CDR3 spans 13 residues. Trimming removed 3 bases at V and 5 bases at J, with 8 bases between. The germline CDR1 and CDR2 sequences are SGHAT and FQNNGV. The CDR3 region is CASSLDHDNEQFF. The DNA for the CDR3 is TGTGCCAGCAGCTTGGACCACGACAATGAGCAGTTCTTC.

The chain carries TRBV20-1 and TRBJ2-6; maybe TRBD2 (7 bases). Trimming pared 3 bases from V and 3 bases from J, leaving 12 bases between. CDR1 DFQATT and CDR2 SNEGSKA come from the germline V gene (reference sequence). The length of the CDR3 is 15 residues. The CDR3 here is CSASWGGVGANVLTF. The CDR3 nucleotides are TGCAGTGCTAGCTGGGGGGGCGTTGGGGCCAACGTCCTGACTTTC.

CDR3 region: CASSSTSAGEQYV. The DNA for the CDR3 is TGTGCCAGCAGCTCTACTAGCGCAGGGGAGCAGTACGTC. The chain has TRBV7-9 and TRBJ2-7; the match to TRBD2 covers 7 bases. V dropped 4 bases and J dropped 7; count of bases not matched to a gene: 7. This CDR3 is 13 amino acids long. Germline CDR1 and CDR2: SEHNR and FQNEAQ (reference sequence).

This chain connects TRBV20-1 to TRBJ2-1, with 9 bases aligning to TRBD2. Germline assignment: CDR1 DFQATT and CDR2 SNEGSKA (reference sequence). V shed 8 bases and J 6 bases; nucleotides not matched to a gene: 8. The CDR3 length is 13 residues. The CDR3 DNA sequence: TGCAGTTACCTGGCGGGGGGGTTCAATGAGCAGTTCTTC. Its protein product is CSYLAGGFNEQFF.

The genes are TRBV29-1 and TRBJ2-1; D is ambiguous. This CDR3 comprises 13 residues. Germline CDR1 and CDR2: SQVTM and ANQGSEA. The V and J ends lost 3 bases and 1 base respectively, with 7 bases between them. Here the CDR3 reads CSVDGPSYNEQFF. The CDR3, as DNA: TGCAGCGTTGATGGTCCGTCCTACAATGAGCAGTTCTTC.

This clonotype was found a few times. V is TRBV3-1 and J is TRBJ2-7; D is tentatively TRBD1 or TRBD2 (5 bases each). This CDR3 is built from 14 residues. The germline V and J ends were trimmed by 2 bases and 1 base, with 9 bases remaining between them. Looked up from germline, CDR1 is LGHDT and CDR2 is YNNKEL (reference sequence). CDR3 sequence reads: CASSQRDHSYEQYF. CDR3 in DNA: TGTGCCAGCAGCCAAAGGGACCATTCCTACGAGCAGTACTTC.

This clonotype was seen a few times. The chain carries TRBV5-4 and TRBJ2-2; 7 nucleotides align to TRBD1. Germline loops: CDR1 SGHNT, CDR2 YYREEE (reference sequence). The V and J ends lost 4 bases and 4 bases, in that order; junction bases with no gene match: 7. The CDR3 totals 15 residues. The CDR3 nucleotides are TGTGCCAGCAGCGGAAGGGACAGCCCCACCGGGGAGCTGTTTTTT. Protein sequence: CASSGRDSPTGELFF.

The rearrangement joins TRBV29-1 to TRBJ1-2, with D uncertain. The germline V gene encodes CDR1 SQVTM and CDR2 ANQGSEA. The CDR3 runs 13 residues. V lost 1 base and J 4 bases, leaving 10 bases between the germline ends. The CDR3 DNA sequence: TGCAGCGTTGAAGGCTGGCAGCCCTATGGCTACACCTTC. This encodes CSVEGWQPYGYTF.